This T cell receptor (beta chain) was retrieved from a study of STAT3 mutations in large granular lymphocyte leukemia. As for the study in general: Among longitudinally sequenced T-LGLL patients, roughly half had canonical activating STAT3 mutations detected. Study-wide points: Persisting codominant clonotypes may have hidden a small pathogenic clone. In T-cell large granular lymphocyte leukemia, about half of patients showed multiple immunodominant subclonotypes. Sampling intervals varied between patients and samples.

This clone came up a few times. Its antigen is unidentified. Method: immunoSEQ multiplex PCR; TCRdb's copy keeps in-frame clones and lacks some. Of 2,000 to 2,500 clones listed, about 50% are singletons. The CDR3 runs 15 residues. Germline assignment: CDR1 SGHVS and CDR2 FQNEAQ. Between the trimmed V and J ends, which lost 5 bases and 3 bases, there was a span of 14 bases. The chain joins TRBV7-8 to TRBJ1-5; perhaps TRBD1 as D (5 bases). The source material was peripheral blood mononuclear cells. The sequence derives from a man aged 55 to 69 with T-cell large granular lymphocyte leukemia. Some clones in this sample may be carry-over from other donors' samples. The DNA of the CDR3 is TGTGCCAGCAGCAGAAGCCAGGGTTACAATCAGCCCCAGCATTTT. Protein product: CASSRSQGYNQPQHF.